The source of this T cell receptor (beta chain) is a study of neoadjuvant anti-PD-1 for oral cavity cancer. Study summary: Most patients had three to four biweekly doses of 3 mg/kg nivolumab before resection. Patients without progression got a fourth dose around day 43. Notes on the study in general: PBMC Gini-index clonality exceeded responders' in non-responders post-nivolumab.

The sample's time point: after neoadjuvant nivolumab, at surgical resection. Patients were newly diagnosed with stage II-IVA oral cavity squamous cell carcinoma without prior systemic or radiation treatment. The CDR3 is 15 amino acids. The V gene's germline CDR1 is MNHNY and CDR2 SVGAGI (reference sequence). Trimming pared 0 bases from V and 0 bases from J, leaving 6 bases between. Notes on this clone: Antigen specificity is unknown.

Sequencing used immunoSEQ multiplex PCR; TCRdb keeps in-frame clones, though not all of them. The table has approximately 14,000 clones, 60% to 75% seen once. This TCR was recovered from a person aged 40 to 85 with oral cavity squamous cell carcinoma. The chain recombines TRBV6-6 with TRBJ1-5; a weak D match, TRBD1 (5 bases). The input for sequencing was PBMCs, taken after nivolumab (anti-PD-1) treatment. The CDR3 DNA follows: TGTGCCAGCAGTTACTCTAGGGGTAGCAATCAGCCCCAGCATTTT. Its translation is CASSYSRGSNQPQHF.